The 26 T cell receptor beta chains presented below share a single source sample, sequenced in a study of T cell responses to AZD1222 COVID-19 vaccine. Only in-frame clones appear in the TCRdb table, and some are missing; sequencing was by immunoSEQ multiplex PCR. The profile shows approximately 100,000 clones, 90% of them singletons. The specimen was peripheral blood, collected 28 days after the second AZD1222 dose. These receptors were collected from an adult who received the AZD1222 COVID-19 vaccine.

The V gene is TRBV9, the J gene TRBJ2-5; 9 bases match TRBD2. The CDR3 has 14 residues. Germline V gene data show CDR1 as SGDLS and CDR2 as YYNGEE. V dropped 2 bases and J dropped 5; count of bases not matched to a gene: 4. The CDR3 coding sequence is TGTGCCAGCAGCGTTAGCGGGGGCACGGAGACCCAGTACTTC. The encoded protein is CASSVSGGTETQYF.

The CDR3 nucleotides are TGTGCCAGCAGCTTCGTGGCCGGCGAAGGACTGTTTTTT. This gives the protein CASSFVAGEGLFF. This rearrangement joins TRBV11-2 to TRBJ1-4; D ambiguous. This CDR3 spans 13 amino acids. Trimming stripped 3 bases from V and 13 bases from J, with 15 bases between. Germline lookup yields CDR1 SGHAT and CDR2 FQNNGV.

The chain has TRBV7-9 and TRBJ1-4; D remains ambiguous. CDR3 size: 15 residues. The germline V and J ends were trimmed by 4 bases and 0 bases, with 9 bases remaining between them. CDR1 and CDR2 (germline): SEHNR, FQNEAQ (reference sequence). CDR3 loop: CASSSNFATNEKLFF. As DNA, the CDR3 is TGTGCCAGCAGCTCGAACTTTGCAACTAATGAAAAACTGTTTTTT.

This clone was counted between two and nine times. This chain uses TRBV5-1 with TRBJ1-2; the D is unclear. This CDR3 has 11 amino acids. V dropped 4 bases and J dropped 13 bases, with 14 bases sitting between them. Per the germline V gene, CDR1 is SGHRS and CDR2 is YFSETQ. For the CDR3, the DNA is TGCGCCAGCAGCGGGGAGACATCACGCACCTTC. Its protein is CASSGETSRTF.

This clone was detected only once. V and J are TRBV9 and TRBJ2-3; 10 bases match TRBD2. The CDR3 is made up of 16 amino acids. Germline CDR1 reads SGDLS; CDR2 reads YYNGEE. After removal of 3 bases from V and 11 bases from J, the junction contained 15 bases not matched to a gene. The CDR3 bases are TGTGCCAGCAGCGATCAGCGGGGGGGCCCCTCAGGTGTGCAGTATTTT. It specifies CASSDQRGGPSGVQYF.

The chain employs TRBV28 and TRBJ2-7; no definite D call. CDR3 length: 14 amino acids. Trimming took off 2 bases at V and 3 bases at J, with 11 bases between the two ends. The germline V gene has CDR1 MDHEN and CDR2 SYDVKM. CDR3 nucleotides: TGTGCCAGCAGTTTAGGTGGGCAAGTCTACGAGCAGTACTTC. The encoded protein is CASSLGGQVYEQYF. Full variable domain (remainder filled in from reference TRBV28 and TRBJ2-7): DVKVTQSSRYLVKRTGEKVFLECVQDMDHENMFWYRQDPGLGLRLIYFSYDVKMKEKGDIPEGYSVSREKKERFSLILESASTNQTSMYLCASSLGGQVYEQYFGPGTRLTVT.

The rearrangement links TRBV13 to TRBJ2-3, with 9 bases aligning to TRBD2. This CDR3 is built from 16 residues. V dropped 3 bases and J dropped 1; count of bases not matched to a gene: 5. Germline assignment: CDR1 PRHDT and CDR2 FYEKMQ (reference sequence). The CDR3 loop is CASSFRLAGRTDTQYF. CDR3 in DNA: TGTGCCAGCAGCTTCAGGCTAGCGGGGCGCACAGATACGCAGTATTTT.

This chain connects TRBV15 to TRBJ1-4, with D possibly matching TRBD1 (6 bases). Germline CDR1 and CDR2: LNHNV and YYDKDF (reference sequence). The V end lost 3 bases, the J end lost 4 bases, and 15 bases lay between the germline ends. This CDR3 comprises 16 residues. The CDR3 DNA is TGTGCCACCAGCAGGGGGGGTACAGGGATTAATGAAAAACTGTTTTTT. It specifies CATSRGGTGINEKLFF.

This clone has only a few counts. The V and J genes are TRBV4-3 and TRBJ1-5; 10 bases map to TRBD1. After removal of 2 bases from V and 4 bases from J, the junction contained 8 bases not matched to a gene. Germline CDR1 LGHNA, CDR2 YSLEER. The CDR3 runs 17 residues. The CDR3: CASSQSTTGGKNQPQHF. The CDR3 DNA sequence: TGCGCCAGCAGCCAATCGACGACAGGGGGCAAGAATCAGCCCCAGCATTTT.

The J gene is TRBJ1-1, the V gene TRBV29-1; 7 bases map to TRBD1. The CDR3 runs to 12 residues. V was pared by 6 bases and J by 11 bases, with 12 bases of the junction left unmatched. Germline CDR1 and CDR2: SQVTM and ANQGSEA. CDR3 sequence reads: CSVSGTDGAAFF. The CDR3 nucleotides are TGCAGCGTCAGCGGGACAGATGGGGCCGCTTTCTTT. Drawing the rest from reference TRBV29-1 and TRBJ1-1, the complete variable domain is SAVISQKPSRDICQRGTSLTIQCQVDSQVTMMFWYRQQPGQSLTLIATANQGSEATYESGFVIDKFPISRPNLTFSTLTVSNMSPEDSSIYLCSVSGTDGAAFFGQGTRLTVV.

There are a few counts of this clone. The chain links TRBV7-2 to TRBJ2-3, with D perhaps matching TRBD2 (7 bases). The CDR3 covers 15 residues. Germline V gene lookup returns CDR1 SGHTA and CDR2 FQGNSA. Trimming took off 2 bases at V and 4 bases at J, with 13 bases between the two ends. CDR3 in amino acids: CASSLRAGAADTQYF. The CDR3 DNA reads TGTGCCAGCAGCTTACGCGCGGGGGCCGCAGATACGCAGTATTTT.

This chain uses TRBV18 with TRBJ2-1, with D possibly matching TRBD1 (5 bases). The V gene lost 0 bases and the J gene lost 5 bases, with 8 bases spanning the gap. The CDR3 has 14 residues. The germline gives CDR1 KGHSH, CDR2 LQKENI. CDR3 loop: CASSPPGHNNEQFF. For the CDR3, the DNA is TGTGCCAGCTCACCACCGGGGCACAACAATGAGCAGTTCTTC.

The chain uses TRBV9 and TRBJ2-3; D might be TRBD1 (6 bases). The CDR3 runs 15 residues. Germline V lookup: CDR1 SGDLS, CDR2 YYNGEE. Trimming removed 0 bases from V and 0 bases from J, with 8 bases in between. The CDR3 region has the DNA TGTGCCAGCAGCGTAGGGGGGCCAAGCACAGATACGCAGTATTTT. Translating it yields CASSVGGPSTDTQYF. Using reference TRBV9 and TRBJ2-3 for the parts outside the CDR3, the full variable domain is DSGVTQTPKHLITATGQRVTLRCSPRSGDLSVYWYQQSLDQGLQFLIQYYNGEERAKGNILERFSAQQFPDLHSELNLSSLELGDSALYFCASSVGGPSTDTQYFGPGTRLTVL.

The chain uses TRBV6-5 and TRBJ2-7; 8 bases match TRBD1. The CDR3 sequence is 16 residues long. CDR1 is MNHEY, CDR2 SVGAGI, per germline. The ends lost 0 bases at V and 0 bases at J; junction bases unmatched: 4. The CDR3 region is CASSYSTGQVSYEQYF. Here the CDR3 DNA reads TGTGCCAGCAGTTACTCTACGGGACAGGTCTCCTACGAGCAGTACTTC.

This CDR3 reads CASSALGGLNYGYTF. The CDR3 bases are TGTGCCAGCTCAGCCCTCGGGGGGCTGAACTATGGCTACACCTTC. The chain recombines TRBV18 with TRBJ1-2; D might be TRBD1 (6 bases). This CDR3 region has 15 residues. CDR1 is KGHSH, CDR2 LQKENI, per germline. Trimming removed 5 bases from V and 2 bases from J, with 15 bases in between.

The rearrangement joins TRBV5-1 to TRBJ1-5; 9 bases align to TRBD1. The CDR3 contains 15 residues. CDR1 and CDR2 (germline): SGHRS, YFSETQ. The V gene end was trimmed by 3 bases and the J gene end by 0 bases; junction bases not matched to a gene: 1. The CDR3 region has the DNA TGCGCCAGCAGCTGGACAGGGGATAGCAATCAGCCCCAGCATTTT. Residues: CASSWTGDSNQPQHF.

This clone was counted a single time. The genes are TRBV7-3 and TRBJ2-1, with D tentatively TRBD2 (6 bases). The CDR3 extends over 14 amino acids. Germline V lookup: CDR1 SGHTA, CDR2 FQGTGA. V lost 4 bases, J lost 5 bases, and 12 bases lay in between. The CDR3 region is CASSSHGGNNEQFF. The CDR3 DNA is TGTGCCAGCAGCTCCCACGGGGGAAACAATGAGCAGTTCTTC.

The chain employs TRBV19 and TRBJ2-6, with 9 bases lining up with TRBD1. CDR1 and CDR2 from the germline V gene are LNHDA and SQIVND (reference sequence). This CDR3 spans 20 amino acids. V was clipped by 6 bases and J by 1 base; unmatched bases: 16. The CDR3 DNA is TGTGCCAGTAGCCAGACGGGACAGGGTTTTTTGCGGTCTGGGGCCAACGTCCTGACTTTC. Its protein product is CASSQTGQGFLRSGANVLTF.

V is TRBV19 and J is TRBJ1-1, with no clear D. V gave up 3 bases and J gave up 8 bases, with 10 bases separating them. Germline loops: CDR1 LNHDA, CDR2 SQIVND (reference sequence). This CDR3 region has 12 residues. CDR3 coding DNA: TGTGCCAGTAGTATCCCCCGCAGGGAAGCTTTCTTT. This translates into CASSIPRREAFF.

The chain recombines TRBV5-5 with TRBJ1-3, with D uncertain. V gave up 0 bases and J gave up 0 bases, with 7 bases separating them. The CDR3 has 15 amino acids. Germline V gene lookup returns CDR1 SGHKS and CDR2 YYEKEE (reference sequence). The CDR3 reads CASSLAWTSGNTIYF. CDR3 DNA sequence: TGTGCCAGCAGCTTGGCCTGGACCTCTGGAAACACCATATATTTT.

V gene TRBV6-5 combines with J gene TRBJ1-2; 11 bases are a match to TRBD1. V dropped 4 bases and J dropped 4; count of bases not matched to a gene: 5. Looked up from germline, CDR1 is MNHEY and CDR2 is SVGAGI. The CDR3 runs 15 residues. As DNA, the CDR3 is TGTGCCAGCAGTTTAGCGGGACAGGGGGGCTATGGCTACACCTTC. Protein product: CASSLAGQGGYGYTF.

The CDR3 spells CASSPRQGMNTEAFF. The CDR3 DNA follows: TGTGCCAGCAGCCCTCGACAGGGAATGAACACTGAAGCTTTCTTT. V and J are TRBV7-9 and TRBJ1-1; 7 bases are shared with TRBD1. CDR3 length: 15 amino acids. Per germline, CDR1 SEHNR and CDR2 FQNEAQ (reference sequence). Trimming removed 5 bases from V and 0 bases from J; junction bases left unmatched: 6.

This clone has a single count. V is TRBV3-1 (or the pseudogene TRBV3-2) and J is TRBJ1-6; D unclear. In germline, CDR1 is LGHDT, CDR2 YNNKEL (reference sequence). The CDR3 totals 15 residues. Deletions cut 7 bases from V and 1 base from J, with 11 bases between. This CDR3 is CASTAMGSYNSPLHF. The CDR3 DNA is TGTGCCAGCACCGCGATGGGGTCCTATAATTCACCCCTCCACTTT.

CDR3 nucleotides: TGTGCCAGCATGTCGGACAGCATCTCTGGAAACACCATATATTTT. Its protein product is CASMSDSISGNTIYF. The rearrangement links TRBV2 to TRBJ1-3; tentatively, D is TRBD1 (6 bases). Germline assignment: CDR1 SNHLY and CDR2 FYNNEI. Trimming shortened V by 7 bases and J by 0 bases, and 13 bases separated the two germline ends. This CDR3 is 15 amino acids long.

The rearrangement uses TRBV19 and TRBJ2-3; TRBD1 might be the D (6 bases). Deletions cut 9 bases from V and 4 bases from J, with 20 bases between. This CDR3 has 15 amino acids. The germline CDR1 and CDR2 sequences are LNHDA and SQIVND (reference sequence). This CDR3 is CASTPQGDRADTQYF. CDR3 in DNA: TGTGCCAGCACCCCACAGGGAGATCGGGCAGATACGCAGTATTTT.

The rearrangement uses TRBV19 and TRBJ2-2, with unresolved D. Between the trimmed V and J ends, which lost 7 bases and 0 bases, there was a span of 12 bases. CDR1 LNHDA and CDR2 SQIVND come from the germline V gene (reference sequence). CDR3 length: 15 residues. The DNA of the CDR3 is TGTGCCAGTAACCTTCGGTCCGCGAACACCGGGGAGCTGTTTTTT. Its protein is CASNLRSANTGELFF. Supplemented by reference TRBV19 and TRBJ2-2, the full variable domain reads DGGITQSPKYLFRKEGQNVTLSCEQNLNHDAMYWYRQDPGQGLRLIYYSQIVNDFQKGDIAEGYSVSREKKESFPLTVTSAQKNPTAFYLCASNLRSANTGELFFGEGSRLTVL.